This TCR beta chain was obtained from a study of shared clonotypes between healthy human individuals. Template for every sorted-subset replicate PCR totaled 200 to 250 ng DNA, 25,000 to 30,000 T cell genomes. Profiled with immunoSEQ multiplex PCR; TCRdb holds only in-frame clones, not every one. The profile covers more than 1.2 million clones, with around 98.5% appearing a single time and 0.36% taken by the ten largest. Regarding the study as a whole: Non-shared clonotypes displayed generation probabilities falling below those of clonotypes present in all four donors.

As to this clone: The antigen remains unidentified.

The CDR3 spans 17 residues. Germline assignment: CDR1 SGHRS and CDR2 YFSETQ. The ends lost 0 bases at V and 3 bases at J; junction bases unmatched: 8. Material for sequencing was naive CD4+ T cells sorted from blood. Regarding subset: CD45RA+ positively selected. The sequence was collected from a man under 40 in good health. The rearrangement links TRBV5-1 to TRBJ2-3; 9 bases agree with TRBD2. CDR3 bases: TGCGCCAGCAGCTTGGCGGCTAGCGGGGAGGGTACAGATACGCAGTATTTT. It specifies CASSLAASGEGTDTQYF.